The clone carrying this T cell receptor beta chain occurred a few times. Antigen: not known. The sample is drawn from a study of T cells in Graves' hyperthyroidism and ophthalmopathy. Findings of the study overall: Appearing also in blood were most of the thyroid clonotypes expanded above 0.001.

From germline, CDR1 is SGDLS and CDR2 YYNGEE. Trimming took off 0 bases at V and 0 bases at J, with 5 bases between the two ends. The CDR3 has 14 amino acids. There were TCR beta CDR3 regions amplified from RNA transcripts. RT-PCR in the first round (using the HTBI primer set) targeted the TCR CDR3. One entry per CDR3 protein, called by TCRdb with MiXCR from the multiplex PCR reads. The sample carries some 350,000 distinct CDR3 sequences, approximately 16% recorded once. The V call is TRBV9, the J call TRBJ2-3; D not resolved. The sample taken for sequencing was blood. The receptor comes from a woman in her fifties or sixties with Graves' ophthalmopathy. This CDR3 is CASSVVGSTDTQYF. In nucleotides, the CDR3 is TGTGCCAGCAGCGTAGTAGGTAGCACAGATACGCAGTATTTT. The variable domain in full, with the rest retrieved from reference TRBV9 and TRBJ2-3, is DSGVTQTPKHLITATGQRVTLRCSPRSGDLSVYWYQQSLDQGLQFLIQYYNGEERAKGNILERFSAQQFPDLHSELNLSSLELGDSALYFCASSVVGSTDTQYFGPGTRLTVL.